The 16 T cell receptor beta chains reported below all come from one sample, sequenced in a study of shared clonotypes between healthy human individuals. Sequencing was performed with immunoSEQ multiplex PCR; in TCRdb, only in-frame clones are kept and a portion is missing. The sample holds fewer than 3 million clones, roughly 92% seen once. Sample: naive CD4+ T cells from PBMCs. Described subset: CD45RA+ positively selected. The receptor source for this set is a young man in good health. Some clones in this sample may be carry-over from other donors' samples.

The V gene is TRBV11-2, the J gene TRBJ2-3; 13 bases are shared with TRBD2. Trimming took 5 bases from V and 0 from J; bases not matched to a gene: 8. This CDR3 contains 18 residues. Germline loops: CDR1 SGHAT, CDR2 FQNNGV. CDR3 loop: CASSQRLAGGPSTDTQYF. The CDR3 DNA follows: TGTGCCAGCAGCCAGAGACTAGCGGGAGGACCTAGCACAGATACGCAGTATTTT. Full variable domain (rest looked up from reference TRBV11-2 and TRBJ2-3): EAGVAQSPRYKIIEKRQSVAFWCNPISGHATLYWYQQILGQGPKLLIQFQNNGVVDDSQLPKDRFSAERLKGVDSTLKIQPAKLEDSAVYLCASSQRLAGGPSTDTQYFGPGTRLTVL.

The sample holds one count of this clone. Other nucleotide sequences from this sample produce the same CDR3. V gene TRBV5-1 combines with J gene TRBJ2-2; maybe TRBD1 (6 bases). Trimming cost V 2 bases and J 5 bases, with 13 bases left between them. Germline V gene data show CDR1 as SGHRS and CDR2 as YFSETQ. This CDR3 has 15 amino acids. CDR3: CASSLGGPRTGELFF. CDR3 bases: TGCGCCAGCAGCTTAGGGGGTCCTAGAACCGGGGAGCTGTTTTTT.

The V gene is TRBV28, the J gene TRBJ1-3; a weak D match, TRBD1 (5 bases). V was shortened by 3 bases and J by 0 bases, with 9 bases between the two germline ends. The germline V gene has CDR1 MDHEN and CDR2 SYDVKM. CDR3 length equals 15 residues. The CDR3 is CASSFRGGSGNTIYF. For the CDR3, the DNA is TGTGCCAGCAGTTTCCGGGGGGGCTCTGGAAACACCATATATTTT.

The CDR3 sequence: CASSPGEVTYEQYF. In DNA, the CDR3 is TGTGCCAGCTCACCCGGCGAAGTGACCTACGAGCAGTACTTC. The chain links TRBV18 to TRBJ2-7; D not certain. The CDR3 has 14 residues. V lost 3 bases and J 2 bases, leaving 11 bases between the germline ends. CDR1 is KGHSH, CDR2 LQKENI, per germline.

The gene calls are TRBV18 and TRBJ2-4; 8 nucleotides align to TRBD1. Losses at the gene ends were 0 bases for V and 7 bases for J; bases not matched to a gene: 5. The CDR3 covers 15 residues. CDR1 and CDR2 from the germline V gene are KGHSH and LQKENI. CDR3 protein: CASSPPGTGGNIQYF. The CDR3, as DNA: TGTGCCAGCTCACCACCGGGCACAGGGGGGAACATTCAGTACTTC.

CDR3 in DNA: TGTGCCAGCAGTAAAGACCCCACAGATACGCAGTATTTT. Protein: CASSKDPTDTQYF. V and J are TRBV28 and TRBJ2-3; D ambiguous. This CDR3 has 13 amino acids. The V gene lost 5 bases and the J gene lost 2 bases, with 8 bases spanning the gap. The germline CDR1 and CDR2 sequences are MDHEN and SYDVKM.

The gene calls are TRBV19 and TRBJ1-2; TRBD1 is a possible D gene (5 bases). The CDR3 spans 11 residues. With 10 bases removed from V and 7 bases from J, the gap between germline ends came to 13 bases. Germline V gives CDR1 LNHDA, CDR2 SQIVND (reference sequence). The CDR3 DNA is TGTGCCACGGGGCAGGACTTTGGCTACACCTTC. Protein product: CATGQDFGYTF.

Concerning this clone: Other DNA sequences of this sample code for an identical CDR3. This chain joins TRBV5-1 and TRBJ2-2; the match to TRBD1 covers 11 bases. CDR3 length: 15 residues. Germline trimming cut 4 bases from V and 5 bases from J; bases unmatched to any gene: 4. Germline loops: CDR1 SGHRS, CDR2 YFSETQ. The CDR3 region is CASSPGTGGTGELFF. In DNA form, the CDR3 reads TGCGCCAGCAGCCCCGGGACAGGGGGAACCGGGGAGCTGTTTTTT. Based on the CDR3 plus reference TRBV5-1 and TRBJ2-2, the full variable domain is KAGVTQTPRYLIKTRGQQVTLSCSPISGHRSVSWYQQTPGQGLQFLFEYFSETQRNKGNFPGRFSGRQFSNSRSEMNVSTLELGDSALYLCASSPGTGGTGELFFGEGSRLTVL.

The V call is TRBV7-9, the J call TRBJ2-2; possible D gene TRBD1, 6 bases. Germline CDR1 SEHNR, CDR2 FQNEAQ (reference sequence). Trimming shortened V by 6 bases and J by 5 bases, and 19 bases separated the two germline ends. This CDR3 region has 16 residues. CDR3 protein: CASSPTGSWGTGELFF. CDR3 nucleotides: TGTGCCAGCAGTCCCACAGGGTCGTGGGGGACCGGGGAGCTGTTTTTT.

This sequence joins TRBV29-1 and TRBJ2-5; no clear D. Germline values: CDR1 SQVTM, CDR2 ANQGSEA. Trimming stripped 4 bases from V and 1 base from J, with 10 bases between. The CDR3 is 13 residues long. The CDR3 nucleotides read TGCAGCGTTGGGCCCCGAGGCCAAGAGACCCAGTACTTC. It translates to CSVGPRGQETQYF.

This clone appeared a single time. V is TRBV28 and J is TRBJ2-3, with 7 bases that match TRBD2. The CDR3 has 15 amino acids. Germline V gene data show CDR1 as MDHEN and CDR2 as SYDVKM. With 3 bases clipped from V and 8 bases from J, the junction kept 11 bases outside the gene matches. Here the CDR3 DNA reads TGTGCCAGCAGTTTGTCGGCGGGAGCGGTGGGTACGCAGTATTTT. This gives the protein CASSLSAGAVGTQYF.

In this sample, this clone turned up once. The rearrangement links TRBV4-1 to TRBJ2-1; the D gene is possibly TRBD2 (7 bases). CDR1 is MGHRA, CDR2 YSYEKL, per germline. The CDR3 loop spans 16 amino acids. Trimming removed 4 bases from V and 2 bases from J, with 15 bases in between. CDR3 in DNA: TGCGCCAGCAGCCTTATGGGAGGGGGGCCCTACAATGAGCAGTTCTTC. The encoded protein is CASSLMGGGPYNEQFF.

V gene TRBV10-3 combines with J gene TRBJ1-1; 9 bases are a match to TRBD1. J gave up 4 bases and V 5 bases, and 8 bases lay outside the gene matches. Germline V CDR1 and CDR2: ENHRY, SYGVKD. The CDR3 spans 15 residues. CDR3 protein: CAISTGGGSGTEAFF. CDR3 nucleotide sequence: TGTGCCATCAGTACAGGGGGCGGGAGCGGCACTGAAGCTTTCTTT.

CDR3 in DNA: TGTGCCTGGAGTGTACTATTTTATAATGAGCAGTTCTTC. Translation: CAWSVLFYNEQFF. The V call is TRBV30, the J call TRBJ2-1; no reliable D call. The germline CDR1 and CDR2 sequences are GTSNPN and SVGIG (reference sequence). This CDR3 comprises 13 residues. V gave up 0 bases and J gave up 7 bases, with 10 bases separating them.

The count of this clone is one. The rearrangement links TRBV27 to TRBJ1-2; weak D call: TRBD1 (6 bases). The CDR3 is made up of 14 amino acids. The V and J ends lost 6 bases and 8 bases respectively, with 19 bases between them. CDR1 is MNHEY and CDR2 is SMNVEV in the germline V gene (reference sequence). The CDR3 is CASSLTPTGWGYTF. In nucleotides, the CDR3 is TGTGCCAGCAGCCTGACGCCGACAGGCTGGGGCTACACCTTC.

The chain is built from TRBV5-4 and TRBJ1-2; TRBD1 might be the D (5 bases). Trimming took off 2 bases at V and 0 bases at J, with 14 bases between the two ends. The CDR3 runs to 16 residues. CDR1 SGHNT and CDR2 YYREEE come from the germline V gene (reference sequence). The CDR3 loop reads CASSFGGDGTNYGYTF. CDR3 nucleotide sequence: TGTGCCAGCAGCTTTGGGGGGGACGGAACTAACTATGGCTACACCTTC.